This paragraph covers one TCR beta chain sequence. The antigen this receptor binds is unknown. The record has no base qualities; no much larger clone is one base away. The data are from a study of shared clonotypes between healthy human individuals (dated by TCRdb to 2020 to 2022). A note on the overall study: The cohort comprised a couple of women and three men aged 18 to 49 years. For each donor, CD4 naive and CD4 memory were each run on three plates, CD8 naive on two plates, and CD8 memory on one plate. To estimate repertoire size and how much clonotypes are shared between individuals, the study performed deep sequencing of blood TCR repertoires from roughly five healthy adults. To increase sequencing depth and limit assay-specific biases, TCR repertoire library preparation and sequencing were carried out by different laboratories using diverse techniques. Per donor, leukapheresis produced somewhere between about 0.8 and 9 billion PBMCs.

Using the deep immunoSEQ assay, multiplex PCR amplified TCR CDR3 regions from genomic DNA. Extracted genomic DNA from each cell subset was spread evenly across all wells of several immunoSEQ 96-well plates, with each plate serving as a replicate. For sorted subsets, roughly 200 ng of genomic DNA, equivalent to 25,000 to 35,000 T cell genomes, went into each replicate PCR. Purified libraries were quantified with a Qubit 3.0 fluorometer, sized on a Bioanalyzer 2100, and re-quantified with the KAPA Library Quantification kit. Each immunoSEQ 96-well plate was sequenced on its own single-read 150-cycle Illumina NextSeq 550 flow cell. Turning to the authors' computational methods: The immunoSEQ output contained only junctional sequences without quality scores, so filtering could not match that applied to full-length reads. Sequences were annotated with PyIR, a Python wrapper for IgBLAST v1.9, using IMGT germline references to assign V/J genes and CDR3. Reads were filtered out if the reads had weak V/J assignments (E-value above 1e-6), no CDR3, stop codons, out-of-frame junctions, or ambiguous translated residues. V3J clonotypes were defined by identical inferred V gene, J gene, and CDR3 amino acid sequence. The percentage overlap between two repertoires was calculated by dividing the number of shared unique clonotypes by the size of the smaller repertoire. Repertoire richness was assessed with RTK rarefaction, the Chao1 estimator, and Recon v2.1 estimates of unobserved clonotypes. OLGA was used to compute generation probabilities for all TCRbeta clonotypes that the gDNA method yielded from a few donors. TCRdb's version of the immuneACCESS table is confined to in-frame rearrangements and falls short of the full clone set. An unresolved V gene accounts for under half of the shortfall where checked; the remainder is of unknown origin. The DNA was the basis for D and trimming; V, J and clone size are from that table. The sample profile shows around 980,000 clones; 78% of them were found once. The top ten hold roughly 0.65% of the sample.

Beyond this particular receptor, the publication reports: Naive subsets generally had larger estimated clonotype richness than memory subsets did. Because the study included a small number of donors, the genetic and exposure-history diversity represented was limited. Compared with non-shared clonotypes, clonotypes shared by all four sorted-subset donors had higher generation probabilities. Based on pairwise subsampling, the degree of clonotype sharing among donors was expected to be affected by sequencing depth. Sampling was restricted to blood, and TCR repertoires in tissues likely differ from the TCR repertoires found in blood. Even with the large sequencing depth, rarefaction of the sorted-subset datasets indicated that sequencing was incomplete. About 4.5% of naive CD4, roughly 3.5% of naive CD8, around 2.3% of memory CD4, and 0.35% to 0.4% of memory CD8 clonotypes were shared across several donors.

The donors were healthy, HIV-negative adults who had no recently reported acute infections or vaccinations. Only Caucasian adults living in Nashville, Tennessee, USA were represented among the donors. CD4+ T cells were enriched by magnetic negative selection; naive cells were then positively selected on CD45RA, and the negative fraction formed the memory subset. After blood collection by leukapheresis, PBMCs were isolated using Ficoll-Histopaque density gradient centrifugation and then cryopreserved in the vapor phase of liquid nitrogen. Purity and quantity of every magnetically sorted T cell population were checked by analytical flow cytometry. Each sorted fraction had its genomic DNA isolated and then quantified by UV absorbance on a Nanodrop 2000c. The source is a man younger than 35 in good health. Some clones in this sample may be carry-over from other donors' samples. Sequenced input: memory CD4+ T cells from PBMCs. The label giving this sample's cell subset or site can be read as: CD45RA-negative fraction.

CDR3 protein: CASSAGPFSYGYTF. The DNA reads as follows: TGTGCCAGCAGCGCGGGCCCGTTTAGCTATGGCTACACCTTC. Recombination joined TRBV11-1 with TRBJ1-2; the D gene assignment is ambiguous. Taken from cysteine to phenylalanine, the CDR3 has 14 residues. Of all the DNA, just the CDR3 is kept, 42 bases in frame from base 1. V is reduced by 5 bases and J by 4 bases, leaving a spacing of 14 bases between them. The germline V gene (reference sequence) specifies SGHAT as CDR1 and FQDESV as CDR2.